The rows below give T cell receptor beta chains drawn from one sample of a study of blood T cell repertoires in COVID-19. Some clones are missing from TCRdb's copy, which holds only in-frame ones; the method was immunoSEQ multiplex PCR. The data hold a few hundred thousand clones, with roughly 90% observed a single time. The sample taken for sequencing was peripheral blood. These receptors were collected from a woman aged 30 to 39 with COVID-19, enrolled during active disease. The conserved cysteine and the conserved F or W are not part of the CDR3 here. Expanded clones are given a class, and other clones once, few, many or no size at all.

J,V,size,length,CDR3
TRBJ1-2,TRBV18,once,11,ASSPTGDYGYT
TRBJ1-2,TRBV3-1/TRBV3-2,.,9,ASSHYYGYT
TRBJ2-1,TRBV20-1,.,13,SASVGPTGDNEQF
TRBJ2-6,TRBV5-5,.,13,ASRRGSSGANVLT
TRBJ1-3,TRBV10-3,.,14,AISDSGTAPGNTIY
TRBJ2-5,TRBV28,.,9,ASSLRETQY
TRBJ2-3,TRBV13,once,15,ASSLLTGLTSTDTQY
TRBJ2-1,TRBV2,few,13,ASSVMGPTYNEQF
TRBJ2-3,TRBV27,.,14,ASSLSGLAITDTQY
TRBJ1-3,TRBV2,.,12,ASTARDSGNTIY
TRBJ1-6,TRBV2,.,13,ASSEWGTASAPLH
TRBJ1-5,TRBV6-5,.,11,ASSYSVDQPQH
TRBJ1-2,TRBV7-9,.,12,ASSLVYGGYGYT
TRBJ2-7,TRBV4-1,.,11,ASSGYPGYEQY
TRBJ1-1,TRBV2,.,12,ASTLQGRNTEAF
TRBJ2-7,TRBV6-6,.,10,ASEAETYEQY
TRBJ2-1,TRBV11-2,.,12,ASSSVLGYNEQF
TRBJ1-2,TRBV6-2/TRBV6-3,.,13,ASSYRGQRNYGYT
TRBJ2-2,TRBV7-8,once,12,ASRGGLETGELF
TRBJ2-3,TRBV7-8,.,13,ASSPSWGGTDTQY
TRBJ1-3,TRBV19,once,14,ASSVQGITSGNTIY
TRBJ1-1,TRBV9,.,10,ASTLMNTEAF
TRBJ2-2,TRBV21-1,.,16,ASSIRVWDREHSGELF
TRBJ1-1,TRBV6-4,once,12,ARGGGARNTEAF
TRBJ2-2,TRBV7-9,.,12,ASSQTGKRGELF
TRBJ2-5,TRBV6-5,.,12,ASSYGQGEKTQY
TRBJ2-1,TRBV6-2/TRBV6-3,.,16,ASSYGEHQLSSYNEQF
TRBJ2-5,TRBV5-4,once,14,ASSNPGTGGRGTQY
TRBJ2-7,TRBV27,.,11,ASSSGVSYEQY
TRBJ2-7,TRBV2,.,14,ASHLVTASSSYEQY
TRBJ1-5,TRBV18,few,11,ASSPGTDQPQH
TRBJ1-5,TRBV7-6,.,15,ASSSGTGSNSNQPQH
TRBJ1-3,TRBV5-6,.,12,ASTVSPSGNTIY
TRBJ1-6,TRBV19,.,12,ASSMDSYNSPLH
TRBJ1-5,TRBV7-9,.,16,ASSFTGTGANQDQPQH
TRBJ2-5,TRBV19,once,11,ASTPGGVETQY
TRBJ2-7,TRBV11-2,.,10,ASSLEQYEQY
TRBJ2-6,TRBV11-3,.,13,ASSLGGRGANVLT
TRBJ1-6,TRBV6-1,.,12,ASTPDRDNSPLH
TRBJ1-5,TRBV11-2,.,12,ASSLTPGNQPQH
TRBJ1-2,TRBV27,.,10,ASMGGDYGYT
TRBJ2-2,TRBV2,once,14,ASSEPGQGNTGELF
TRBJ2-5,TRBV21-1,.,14,ASSRGRLDYQETQY
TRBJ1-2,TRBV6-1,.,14,ASSELSAAAVLGYT
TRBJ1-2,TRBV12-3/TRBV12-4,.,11,ASTVDSHYGYT
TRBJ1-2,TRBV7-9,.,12,ASSPRQRTMGYT
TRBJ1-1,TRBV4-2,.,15,ASSPNSGWGENTEAF
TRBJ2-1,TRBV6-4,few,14,ASSDHGGSSYNEQF
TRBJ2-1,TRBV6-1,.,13,ASSELTSGANEQF
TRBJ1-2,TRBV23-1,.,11,ASSPLSPYGYT
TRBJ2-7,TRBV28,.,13,ASSLYGGRTYEQY
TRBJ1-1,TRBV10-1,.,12,ATQGAGENTEAF